Below are 17 T cell receptor beta chains sequenced from a single sample in a study of shared clonotypes between healthy human individuals. Produced via immunoSEQ multiplex PCR; TCRdb's table is partial and in-frame only. The table shows about 2.3 million clones, with approximately 95% occurring only once. The sample taken for sequencing was naive CD4+ T cells from PBMCs. Subset denoted: CD45RA+ positively selected. The receptors shown here come from a man aged 18-30 years in good health. Some clones in this sample may be carry-over from other donors' samples.

This clone was seen more than once but under ten times. Here the CDR3 DNA reads TGTGCCAGTATGTCGGTGGTTGAAGCTTTCTTT. Protein sequence: CASMSVVEAFF. The chain employs TRBV19 and TRBJ1-1; D gene ambiguous. Per germline, CDR1 LNHDA and CDR2 SQIVND (reference sequence). The CDR3 runs 11 residues. V lost 7 bases and J lost 7, with 10 bases in between.

This sequence joins TRBV5-1 and TRBJ2-2; a weak D match, TRBD1 (6 bases). The CDR3 extends over 14 amino acids. CDR1 and CDR2 (germline): SGHRS, YFSETQ. Deletions cut 0 bases from V and 6 bases from J, with 9 bases between. CDR3 loop: CASSLAGTPGELFF. The CDR3 DNA sequence: TGCGCCAGCAGCTTGGCCGGGACACCCGGGGAGCTGTTTTTT.

The CDR3 bases are TGCGCCAGCAGCGCGGTTCTGGAGGGGTCAGATACGCAGTATTTT. Translated: CASSAVLEGSDTQYF. This chain uses TRBV5-1 with TRBJ2-3, with D tentatively TRBD2 (6 bases). Germline V gene data show CDR1 as SGHRS and CDR2 as YFSETQ. There are 15 residues in the CDR3. V was trimmed by 4 bases and J by 4 bases, leaving 16 bases between them.

DNA for the CDR3: TGCGCCAGCAGCTACAACATGGGCCCCGAGCAGTACTTC. It encodes CASSYNMGPEQYF. The gene calls are TRBV5-1 and TRBJ2-7; D unresolved. The CDR3 runs to 13 residues. CDR1 and CDR2 from the germline V gene are SGHRS and YFSETQ. With 3 bases removed from V and 6 bases from J, the gap between germline ends came to 13 bases.

The chain uses TRBV5-1 and TRBJ2-2; D is ambiguous. The CDR3 covers 13 residues. Trimming removed 0 bases from V and 6 bases from J, with 6 bases in between. Germline CDR1 reads SGHRS; CDR2 reads YFSETQ. CDR3 loop: CASSLEYPGELFF. The CDR3 nucleotides read TGCGCCAGCAGCTTGGAATATCCCGGGGAGCTGTTTTTT. Filled out from reference TRBV5-1 and TRBJ2-2, the complete variable domain reads KAGVTQTPRYLIKTRGQQVTLSCSPISGHRSVSWYQQTPGQGLQFLFEYFSETQRNKGNFPGRFSGRQFSNSRSEMNVSTLELGDSALYLCASSLEYPGELFFGEGSRLTVL.

On this clone: Other DNA sequences in the sample encode the same CDR3. The rearrangement links TRBV5-1 to TRBJ2-7; D might be TRBD2 (6 bases). CDR3 length: 15 amino acids. V lost 0 bases and J lost 2, with 12 bases in between. CDR1 and CDR2 from the germline V gene are SGHRS and YFSETQ. In nucleotides, the CDR3 is TGCGCCAGCAGCTTGGCGGGACGGGAGACCTACGAGCAGTACTTC. It codes for CASSLAGRETYEQYF.

The rearrangement uses TRBV7-3 and TRBJ2-2, with TRBD1 identical over 12 bases. The germline gives CDR1 SGHTA, CDR2 FQGTGA. CDR3 size: 16 residues. V lost 5 bases to trimming and J lost 8 bases; unmatched junction nucleotides: 9. The CDR3 nucleotides read TGTGCCAGCAGCCCACCGGGACAGGGGGCAGGTGGGGAGCTGTTTTTT. It specifies CASSPPGQGAGGELFF.

This chain links TRBV6-1 with TRBJ2-7; a weak D match, TRBD2 (5 bases). This CDR3 has 12 residues. Trimming took off 8 bases at V and 5 bases at J, with 13 bases between the two ends. The germline V gene encodes CDR1 MNHNS and CDR2 SASEGT. For the CDR3, the DNA is TGTGCCAGCGGTCCGGGGTCCAACGAGCAGTACTTC. It yields the protein CASGPGSNEQYF.

In this sample, this clone turned up once. This sequence joins TRBV7-2 and TRBJ2-3, with a weak D call TRBD2 (7 bases). The CDR3 runs 15 residues. V lost 1 base, J lost 2 bases, and 10 bases lay in between. Germline V lookup: CDR1 SGHTA, CDR2 FQGNSA. The DNA for the CDR3 is TGTGCCAGCAGCTTAGAAGGGGGGGCCACAGATACGCAGTATTTT. It encodes CASSLEGGATDTQYF.

The chain carries TRBV7-2 and TRBJ2-1; D remains ambiguous. Between the trimmed V and J ends, which lost 4 bases and 12 bases, there was a span of 16 bases. CDR3 length equals 13 residues. CDR1 is SGHTA and CDR2 is FQGNSA in the germline V gene. CDR3 in amino acids: CASSSVTSIGQFF. The DNA of the CDR3 is TGTGCCAGCAGCTCGGTGACCTCCATCGGGCAGTTCTTC.

This chain connects TRBV4-3 to TRBJ1-1; unclear D gene. Germline V gives CDR1 LGHNA, CDR2 YSLEER. The CDR3 contains 14 residues. The V and J ends lost 4 bases and 0 bases respectively, with 9 bases between them. In DNA, the CDR3 is TGCGCCAGCAGCCCAGAGACGGTGAACACTGAAGCTTTCTTT. It codes for CASSPETVNTEAFF.

This clone has only a few counts. This chain connects TRBV5-1 to TRBJ2-2; the D gene is possibly TRBD1 (5 bases). The V end was cut by 3 bases, the J end by 4 bases, with 13 bases between. From germline, CDR1 is SGHRS and CDR2 YFSETQ. The CDR3 sequence is 15 residues long. The CDR3 sequence: CASSSQPDITGELFF. The DNA for the CDR3 is TGCGCCAGCAGCTCCCAACCGGACATCACCGGGGAGCTGTTTTTT.

The DNA for the CDR3 is TGTGCCAGCAGTCGATTAACCGGGACGAGATGGGAAAAACTGTTTTTT. Encoded protein: CASSRLTGTRWEKLFF. J is TRBJ1-4 and V is TRBV28; D perhaps matches TRBD1 (5 bases). CDR1 is MDHEN and CDR2 is SYDVKM in the germline V gene. V shed 5 bases and J shed 8 bases, with 21 bases lying between them. CDR3 length: 16 amino acids.

The chain links TRBV28 to TRBJ1-2, with TRBD1 as a possible D gene (5 bases). The CDR3 is 14 amino acids. CDR1 is MDHEN, CDR2 SYDVKM, per germline. Trimming took off 4 bases at V and 8 bases at J, with 17 bases between the two ends. The CDR3, as DNA: TGTGCCAGCAGTTGGCCCGAGGGGCTGAAGGGCTACACCTTC. Amino acids: CASSWPEGLKGYTF.

The V gene is TRBV5-1, the J gene TRBJ1-4; maybe TRBD1 (6 bases). Germline CDR1 is SGHRS and CDR2 is YFSETQ. V lost 4 bases, J lost 4 bases, and 17 bases lay in between. The CDR3 extends over 16 amino acids. CDR3 bases: TGCGCCAGCAGCGGGGACCCACAGGGAGATAATGAAAAACTGTTTTTT. Encoded protein: CASSGDPQGDNEKLFF. Filled out from reference TRBV5-1 and TRBJ1-4, the complete variable domain reads KAGVTQTPRYLIKTRGQQVTLSCSPISGHRSVSWYQQTPGQGLQFLFEYFSETQRNKGNFPGRFSGRQFSNSRSEMNVSTLELGDSALYLCASSGDPQGDNEKLFFGSGTQLSVL.

The rearrangement joins TRBV19 to TRBJ1-1; D might be TRBD1 (5 bases). V dropped 3 bases and J dropped 3 bases, with 11 bases sitting between them. The CDR3 has 14 amino acids. The germline CDR1 and CDR2 sequences are LNHDA and SQIVND (reference sequence). The CDR3 sequence is CASSIGGWDTEAFF. As DNA, the CDR3 is TGTGCCAGTAGTATCGGGGGGTGGGACACTGAAGCTTTCTTT.

Only one count was recorded for this clone. This chain uses TRBV5-6 with TRBJ2-7; no reliable D call. This CDR3 is 12 amino acids long. The V end lost 4 bases, the J end lost 6 bases, and 11 bases lay between the germline ends. Germline assignment: CDR1 SGHDT and CDR2 YYEEEE. CDR3 loop: CASSPPDGEQYF. CDR3 DNA sequence: TGTGCCAGCAGCCCGCCGGATGGCGAGCAGTACTTC. Together with reference TRBV5-6 and TRBJ2-7, the CDR3 gives the full variable domain: DAGVTQSPTHLIKTRGQQVTLRCSPKSGHDTVSWYQQALGQGPQFIFQYYEEEERQRGNFPDRFSGHQFPNYSSELNVNALLLGDSALYLCASSPPDGEQYFGPGTRLTVT.